The T cell receptor beta chain under discussion was sequenced for a study of blood T cell repertoires in COVID-19. Looking at the study overall: From T cells, B-cell-depleted T cells, or PBMCs came the material, which was cDNA or gDNA.

In the authors' methods: Estimation of nucleated cell counts was performed using reference gene primer amplification. Data came from immunoSEQ multiplex PCR; TCRdb stores just in-frame clones and leaves some out. From that table come the V and J calls and clone size; the DNA was used to work out D and trimming. This sample has 50,000 to 75,000 clones; roughly 80% occur once, and the top ten carry 15% to 20%. This CDR3 region has 15 residues. V gave up 1 base and J gave up 4 bases, with 14 bases separating them. CDR1 is SGHAT and CDR2 is FQNNGV in the germline V gene. Sample: peripheral blood. The receptor was isolated from a man in his 60s with acute or convalescent COVID-19. The V gene is TRBV11-2, the J gene TRBJ2-7; the D gene is possibly TRBD1 (6 bases). CDR3 sequence: CASSLGRGPPYEQYF. DNA for the CDR3: TGTGCCAGCAGCTTAGGCAGGGGACCCCCTTACGAGCAGTACTTC.